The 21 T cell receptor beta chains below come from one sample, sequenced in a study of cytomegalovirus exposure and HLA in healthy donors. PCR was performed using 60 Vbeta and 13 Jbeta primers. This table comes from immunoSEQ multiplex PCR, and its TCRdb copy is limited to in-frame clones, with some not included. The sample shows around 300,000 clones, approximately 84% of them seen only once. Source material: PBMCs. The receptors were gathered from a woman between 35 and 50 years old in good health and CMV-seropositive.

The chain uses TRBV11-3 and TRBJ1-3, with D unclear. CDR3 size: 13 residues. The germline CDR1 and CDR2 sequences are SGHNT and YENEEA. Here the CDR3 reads CGCRMDSGNTIYF. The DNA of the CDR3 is TGTGGTTGCAGGATGGACTCTGGAAACACCATATATTTT.

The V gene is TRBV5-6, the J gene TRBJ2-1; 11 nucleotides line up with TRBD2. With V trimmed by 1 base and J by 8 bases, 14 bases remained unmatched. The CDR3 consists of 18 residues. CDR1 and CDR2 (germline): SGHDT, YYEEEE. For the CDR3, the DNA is TGTGCCAGCAGCTTGAATAGCGGGAGGGCCCACCATTGGGATGAGCAGTTCTTC. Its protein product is CASSLNSGRAHHWDEQFF. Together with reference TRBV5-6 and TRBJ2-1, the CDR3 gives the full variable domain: DAGVTQSPTHLIKTRGQQVTLRCSPKSGHDTVSWYQQALGQGPQFIFQYYEEEERQRGNFPDRFSGHQFPNYSSELNVNALLLGDSALYLCASSLNSGRAHHWDEQFFGPGTRLTVL.

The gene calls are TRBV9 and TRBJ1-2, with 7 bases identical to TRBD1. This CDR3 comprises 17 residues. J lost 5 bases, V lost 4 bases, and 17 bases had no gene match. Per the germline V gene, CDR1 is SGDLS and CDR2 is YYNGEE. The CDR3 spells CASSYTTGAQGFYGYTF. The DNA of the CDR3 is TGTGCCAGCAGCTACACCACAGGGGCTCAGGGGTTTTATGGCTACACCTTC.

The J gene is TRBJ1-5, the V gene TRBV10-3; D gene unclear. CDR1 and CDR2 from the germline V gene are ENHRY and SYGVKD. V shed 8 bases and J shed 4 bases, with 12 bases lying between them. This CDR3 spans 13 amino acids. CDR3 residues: CAIAASANQPQHF. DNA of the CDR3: TGTGCCATCGCGGCCAGCGCAAATCAGCCCCAGCATTTT.

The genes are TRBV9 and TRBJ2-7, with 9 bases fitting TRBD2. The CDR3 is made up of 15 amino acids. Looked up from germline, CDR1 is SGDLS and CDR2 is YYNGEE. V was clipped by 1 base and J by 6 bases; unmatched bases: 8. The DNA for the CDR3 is TGTGCCAGCAGCGTACAGGGCGGGAGGGCCGCCGAGCAGTACTTC. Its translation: CASSVQGGRAAEQYF. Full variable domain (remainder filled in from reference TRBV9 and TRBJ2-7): DSGVTQTPKHLITATGQRVTLRCSPRSGDLSVYWYQQSLDQGLQFLIQYYNGEERAKGNILERFSAQQFPDLHSELNLSSLELGDSALYFCASSVQGGRAAEQYFGPGTRLTVT.

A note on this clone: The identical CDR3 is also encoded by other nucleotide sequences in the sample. The CDR3 nucleotides are TGTGCCAGCAGTTTGACAGGAAATGAGCAGTTCTTC. Amino acids: CASSLTGNEQFF. The chain joins TRBV27 to TRBJ2-1; a possible D gene is TRBD1 (6 bases). The CDR3 runs to 12 residues. From germline, CDR1 is MNHEY and CDR2 SMNVEV (reference sequence). Deletions cut 3 bases from V and 7 bases from J, with 7 bases between.

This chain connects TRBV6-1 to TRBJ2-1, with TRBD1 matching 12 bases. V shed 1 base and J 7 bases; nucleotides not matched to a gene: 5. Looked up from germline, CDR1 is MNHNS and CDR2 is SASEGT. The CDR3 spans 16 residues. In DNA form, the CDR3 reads TGTGCCAGCAGTGAAGTCGGGGACAGGGGGCGGAATGAGCAGTTCTTC. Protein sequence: CASSEVGDRGRNEQFF.

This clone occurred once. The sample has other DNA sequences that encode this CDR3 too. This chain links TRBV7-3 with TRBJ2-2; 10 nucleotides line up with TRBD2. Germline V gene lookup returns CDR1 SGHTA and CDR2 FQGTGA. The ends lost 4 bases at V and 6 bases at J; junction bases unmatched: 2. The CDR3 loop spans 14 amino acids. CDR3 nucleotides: TGTGCCAGCAGCTCAGGGACTAGCGCCGGGGAGCTGTTTTTT. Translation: CASSSGTSAGELFF.

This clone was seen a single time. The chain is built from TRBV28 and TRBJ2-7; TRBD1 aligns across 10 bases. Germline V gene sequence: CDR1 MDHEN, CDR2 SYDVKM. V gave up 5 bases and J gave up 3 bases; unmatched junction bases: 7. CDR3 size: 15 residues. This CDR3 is CASSPTGQGFYEQYF. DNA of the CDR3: TGTGCCAGCAGTCCGACGGGACAGGGGTTCTACGAGCAGTACTTC.

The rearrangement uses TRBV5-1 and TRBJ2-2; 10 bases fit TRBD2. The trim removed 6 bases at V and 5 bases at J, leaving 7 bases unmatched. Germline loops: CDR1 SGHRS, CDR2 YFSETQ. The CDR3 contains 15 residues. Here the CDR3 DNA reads TGCGCCAGCACCATTCTAGCGGGAGTTACCGGGGAGCTGTTTTTT. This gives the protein CASTILAGVTGELFF.

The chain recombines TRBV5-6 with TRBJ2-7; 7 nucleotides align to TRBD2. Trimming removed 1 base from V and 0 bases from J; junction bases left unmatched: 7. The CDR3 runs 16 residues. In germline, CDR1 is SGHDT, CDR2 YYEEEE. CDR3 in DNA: TGTGCCAGCAGCTTGACGTCCAGCGGGAACTCCTACGAGCAGTACTTC. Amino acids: CASSLTSSGNSYEQYF.

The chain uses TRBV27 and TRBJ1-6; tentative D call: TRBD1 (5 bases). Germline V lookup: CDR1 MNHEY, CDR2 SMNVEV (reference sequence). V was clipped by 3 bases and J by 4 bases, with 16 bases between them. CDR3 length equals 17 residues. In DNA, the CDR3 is TGTGCCAGCAGTTTGCTAATTCAGGGTCCTTATAATTCACCCCTCCACTTT. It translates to CASSLLIQGPYNSPLHF.

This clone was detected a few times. The CDR3 DNA reads TGTGCCAGCAGCGGGGGACAGGGCGTAGGGGGCTACACCTTC. This sequence encodes CASSGGQGVGGYTF. The chain joins TRBV9 to TRBJ1-2, with 9 bases lining up with TRBD1. The CDR3 length is 14 residues. The germline V gene has CDR1 SGDLS and CDR2 YYNGEE. V lost 3 bases, J lost 8 bases, and 8 bases stayed unmatched.

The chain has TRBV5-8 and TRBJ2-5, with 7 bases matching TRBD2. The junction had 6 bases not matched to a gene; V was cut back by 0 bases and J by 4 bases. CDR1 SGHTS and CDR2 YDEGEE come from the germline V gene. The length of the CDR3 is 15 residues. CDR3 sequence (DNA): TGTGCCAGCAGCTTGGCCGACGGGAGGATAGAGACCCAGTACTTC. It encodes CASSLADGRIETQYF. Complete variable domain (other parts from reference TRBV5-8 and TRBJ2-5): EAGVTQSPTHLIKTRGQQATLRCSPISGHTSVYWYQQALGLGLQFLLWYDEGEERNRGNFPPRFSGRQFPNYSSELNVNALELEDSALYLCASSLADGRIETQYFGPGTRLLVL.

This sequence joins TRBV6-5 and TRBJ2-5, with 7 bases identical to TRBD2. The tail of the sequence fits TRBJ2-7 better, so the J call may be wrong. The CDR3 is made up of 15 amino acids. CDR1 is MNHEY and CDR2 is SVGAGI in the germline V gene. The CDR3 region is CASSYSSGPPYEQYF. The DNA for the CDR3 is TGTGCCAGCAGTTACTCTAGCGGGCCTCCCTACGAGCAGTACTTC.

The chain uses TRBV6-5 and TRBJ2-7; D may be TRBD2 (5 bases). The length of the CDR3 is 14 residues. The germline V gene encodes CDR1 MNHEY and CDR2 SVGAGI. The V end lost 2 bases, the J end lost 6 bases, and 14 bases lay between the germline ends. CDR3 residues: CASSYGAGVGEQYF. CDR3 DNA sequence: TGTGCCAGCAGTTACGGCGCCGGGGTGGGCGAGCAGTACTTC.

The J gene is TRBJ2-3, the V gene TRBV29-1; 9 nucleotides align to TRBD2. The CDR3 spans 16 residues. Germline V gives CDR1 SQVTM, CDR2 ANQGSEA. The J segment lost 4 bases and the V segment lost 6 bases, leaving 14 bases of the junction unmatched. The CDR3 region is CSVIAGGPPIPDTQYF. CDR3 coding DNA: TGCAGCGTCATTGCGGGAGGGCCCCCTATACCAGATACGCAGTATTTT.

CDR3 sequence (DNA): TGTGCCAGCAGCTTAACGCGACAGGGTGAACGTGAGCAGTTCTTC. Translated, it gives CASSLTRQGEREQFF. The chain recombines TRBV11-2 with TRBJ2-1, with 7 bases aligning to TRBD1. The CDR3 contains 15 residues. Germline CDR1 is SGHAT and CDR2 is FQNNGV. With 2 bases clipped from V and 9 bases from J, the junction kept 10 bases outside the gene matches.

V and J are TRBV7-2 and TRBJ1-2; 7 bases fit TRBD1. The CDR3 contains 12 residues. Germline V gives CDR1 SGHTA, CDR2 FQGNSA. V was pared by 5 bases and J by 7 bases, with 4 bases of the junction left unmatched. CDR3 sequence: CASSATGVGYTF. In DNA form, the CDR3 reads TGTGCCAGCAGCGCTACAGGGGTTGGCTACACCTTC.

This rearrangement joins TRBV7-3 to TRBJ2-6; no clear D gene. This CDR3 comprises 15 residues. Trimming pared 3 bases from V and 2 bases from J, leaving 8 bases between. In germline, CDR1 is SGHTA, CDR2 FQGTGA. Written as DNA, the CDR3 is TGTGCCAGCAGCTTTTTCAGCGCTGGGGCCAACGTCCTGACTTTC. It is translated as CASSFFSAGANVLTF.

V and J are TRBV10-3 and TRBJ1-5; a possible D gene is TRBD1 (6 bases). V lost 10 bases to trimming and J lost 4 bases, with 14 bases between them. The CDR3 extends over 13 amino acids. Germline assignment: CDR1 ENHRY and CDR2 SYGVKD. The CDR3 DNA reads TGTGCCACCTTGGGACAAATTAATCAGCCCCAGCATTTT. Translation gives CATLGQINQPQHF.